These 27 T cell receptor beta chains share one sample of origin, sequenced in a study of cytomegalovirus exposure and HLA in healthy donors. The PCR ran on 60 Vbeta and 13 Jbeta primers. The assay was immunoSEQ multiplex PCR, and TCRdb's table has in-frame clones only and misses some. The sample has about 130,000 clones; over 75% are singletons. Sample: PBMCs. These receptors were obtained from a man aged 25-45 years in good health.

The chain has TRBV9 and TRBJ1-1; D is unresolved. V dropped 0 bases and J dropped 4 bases, with 7 bases sitting between them. The CDR3 contains 13 residues. The germline gives CDR1 SGDLS, CDR2 YYNGEE. The CDR3 nucleotides read TGTGCCAGCAGCGTAGACGGGGTCACTGAAGCTTTCTTT. The encoded protein is CASSVDGVTEAFF.

The J gene is TRBJ2-3, the V gene TRBV7-9, with a tentative D call TRBD1 (5 bases). The CDR3 is made up of 14 amino acids. V was clipped by 2 bases and J by 3 bases, with 9 bases between them. Germline V gene sequence: CDR1 SEHNR, CDR2 FQNEAQ (reference sequence). The CDR3 spells CASSLNKGTDTQYF. Here the CDR3 DNA reads TGTGCCAGCAGCTTAAATAAGGGGACAGATACGCAGTATTTT. The variable domain in full, completed from reference TRBV7-9 and TRBJ2-3, reads DTGVSQNPRHKITKRGQNVTFRCDPISEHNRLYWYRQTLGQGPEFLTYFQNEAQLEKSRLLSDRFSAERPKGSFSTLEIQRTEQGDSAMYLCASSLNKGTDTQYFGPGTRLTVL.

The chain employs TRBV18 and TRBJ2-7, with 7 bases aligning to TRBD1. J lost 4 bases, V lost 6 bases, and 18 bases had no gene match. CDR1 KGHSH and CDR2 LQKENI come from the germline V gene. The CDR3 contains 17 residues. The DNA of the CDR3 is TGTGCCAGCTCCAAGACCTCGCCGACAGGGATCCCATACGAGCAGTACTTC. Translated: CASSKTSPTGIPYEQYF.

V is TRBV5-4 and J is TRBJ2-3; D may be TRBD2 (6 bases). Trimming took 0 bases from V and 1 from J, leaving 9 bases between them. Germline V lookup: CDR1 SGHNT, CDR2 YYREEE (reference sequence). This CDR3 spans 15 amino acids. In DNA, the CDR3 is TGTGCCAGCAGCTTGGCCCCTAGCGGCACAGATACGCAGTATTTT. This sequence encodes CASSLAPSGTDTQYF.

The rearrangement joins TRBV7-3 to TRBJ2-6, with D maybe TRBD1 (6 bases). Germline V CDR1 and CDR2: SGHTA, FQGTGA. The CDR3 is made up of 19 amino acids. V lost 5 bases to trimming and J lost 0 bases, with 20 bases between them. CDR3 sequence (DNA): TGTGCCAGCAGCCCCAGACCCGACAGGCCCCCCTCTGGGGCCAACGTCCTGACTTTC. Residues: CASSPRPDRPPSGANVLTF.

With regard to this clone: The DNA is omitted, as the CDR3 cannot be located on it reliably, and the CDR3 follows TCRdb's listing. CDR3 region: CASSKQVGQGSQPQHF. The chain joins TRBV21-1 to TRBJ1-5; TRBD1 is the table's D call, not checked against the DNA. TRBV21-1 is an annotated pseudogene. Including both end residues, the CDR3 is 16 amino acids long.

The V and J genes are TRBV7-2 and TRBJ2-5, with TRBD1 identical over 7 bases. Germline V gene data show CDR1 as SGHTA and CDR2 as FQGNSA. This CDR3 region has 14 residues. Trimming at V came to 0 bases and at J to 2 bases, leaving 0 bases not matched to a gene. Here the CDR3 reads CASSLAGQQETQYF. CDR3 sequence (DNA): TGTGCCAGCAGCTTAGCGGGACAGCAAGAGACCCAGTACTTC.

The chain combines TRBV4-1 with TRBJ2-2, with 8 nucleotides matching TRBD2. The CDR3 totals 17 residues. V was clipped by 1 base and J by 2 bases; unmatched bases: 6. Germline V gene lookup returns CDR1 MGHRA and CDR2 YSYEKL. The CDR3 region has the DNA TGCGCCAGCAGCCAAGGGGTAGCGGGGCTAAACACCGGGGAGCTGTTTTTT. It specifies CASSQGVAGLNTGELFF.

The V call is TRBV9, the J call TRBJ2-5, with D maybe TRBD2 (6 bases). This CDR3 spans 15 amino acids. With 3 bases removed from V and 4 bases from J, the gap between germline ends came to 16 bases. CDR1 and CDR2 (germline): SGDLS, YYNGEE. CDR3 loop: CASSAPRGGGETQYF. DNA for the CDR3: TGTGCCAGCAGCGCCCCGCGGGGTGGGGGAGAGACCCAGTACTTC.

This chain connects TRBV7-8 to TRBJ2-6, with TRBD1 matching 11 bases. CDR1 and CDR2 from the germline V gene are SGHVS and FQNEAQ. J gave up 0 bases and V 4 bases, and 5 bases lay outside the gene matches. The CDR3 covers 18 residues. The CDR3 sequence: CASSSTGTGGSGANVLTF. As DNA, the CDR3 is TGTGCCAGCAGCTCAACCGGGACAGGGGGCTCTGGGGCCAACGTCCTGACTTTC.

The chain joins TRBV2 to TRBJ2-5; 11 bases agree with TRBD2. The CDR3 extends over 15 amino acids. Germline V gene lookup returns CDR1 SNHLY and CDR2 FYNNEI. V lost 7 bases to trimming and J lost 4 bases; unmatched junction nucleotides: 8. This chain's CDR3 is CASKGTSGGGETQYF. The CDR3 bases are TGTGCCAGCAAGGGGACTAGCGGAGGTGGAGAGACCCAGTACTTC.

The chain recombines TRBV28 with TRBJ2-3; D may be TRBD2 (7 bases). CDR1 and CDR2 from the germline V gene are MDHEN and SYDVKM. Trimming shortened V by 11 bases and J by 5 bases, and 23 bases separated the two germline ends. The CDR3 totals 15 residues. The CDR3 sequence is CAARTGAGEVDTQYF. The CDR3 bases are TGTGCCGCCCGAACGGGGGCGGGAGAGGTAGATACGCAGTATTTT.

In its sample, this clone was seen a few times. This chain joins TRBV18 and TRBJ1-3, with D possibly TRBD1 on 5 matching bases. The V gene's germline CDR1 is KGHSH and CDR2 LQKENI. The CDR3 spans 15 residues. Trimming shortened V by 6 bases and J by 2 bases, and 14 bases separated the two germline ends. For the CDR3, the DNA is TGTGCCAGCTCCCAGGGCAGGAACCCTGGAAACACCATATATTTT. This gives the protein CASSQGRNPGNTIYF.

This rearrangement joins TRBV7-3 to TRBJ2-2; possible D gene TRBD1, 6 bases. Per germline, CDR1 SGHTA and CDR2 FQGTGA. V lost 2 bases and J lost 2, with 12 bases in between. The CDR3 is made up of 16 amino acids. The CDR3 is CASSLGGQGNTGELFF. DNA for the CDR3: TGTGCCAGCAGCTTAGGGGGCCAGGGTAACACCGGGGAGCTGTTTTTT.

This chain connects TRBV11-1 to TRBJ2-1, with 11 bases aligning to TRBD2. Germline loops: CDR1 SGHAT, CDR2 FQDESV (reference sequence). Trimming removed 4 bases from V and 4 bases from J; junction bases left unmatched: 6. The CDR3 is 16 residues long. The CDR3, as DNA: TGTGCCAGCAGCTCCCTCGGGACTAGCGGATACAATGAGCAGTTCTTC. Translated, it gives CASSSLGTSGYNEQFF.

J is TRBJ2-1 and V is TRBV11-3; TRBD2 aligns across 14 bases. The CDR3 sequence is 18 residues long. The germline CDR1 and CDR2 sequences are SGHNT and YENEEA. Unmatched junction bases numbered 12, after V lost 2 bases and J lost 9 bases. The CDR3 DNA reads TGTGCCAGCAGCTTAACTTGGCGACTAGCGGGAGGGGGAGGTGAGCAGTTCTTC. Translated, it gives CASSLTWRLAGGGGEQFF.

The rearrangement joins TRBV5-1 to TRBJ1-4; D is unclear. The germline CDR1 and CDR2 sequences are SGHRS and YFSETQ. CDR3 length: 14 residues. The V and J ends lost 0 bases and 8 bases respectively, with 11 bases between them. The CDR3 is CASSLAEGWEKLFF. Here the CDR3 DNA reads TGCGCCAGCAGCTTGGCGGAGGGATGGGAAAAACTGTTTTTT.

This clone has only one observation. The chain joins TRBV6-5 to TRBJ1-4; TRBD1 is a possible D gene (5 bases). From germline, CDR1 is MNHEY and CDR2 SVGAGI. This CDR3 has 15 amino acids. Trimming removed 2 bases at V and 7 bases at J, with 14 bases between. DNA for the CDR3: TGTGCCAGCAGTTACGGAGACAGACCGGCTGAAAAACTGTTTTTT. Residues: CASSYGDRPAEKLFF.

This chain joins TRBV7-2 and TRBJ2-1, with 13 bases lining up with TRBD2. The ends lost 5 bases at V and 9 bases at J; junction bases unmatched: 7. Per the germline V gene, CDR1 is SGHTA and CDR2 is FQGNSA. The CDR3 contains 15 residues. The CDR3 sequence is CASSMTSGRLAEQFF. CDR3 nucleotides: TGTGCCAGCAGCATGACTAGCGGGAGGTTGGCTGAGCAGTTCTTC.

The V gene is TRBV5-6, the J gene TRBJ2-5, with 12 bases lining up with TRBD2. With 4 bases clipped from V and 4 bases from J, the junction kept 2 bases outside the gene matches. This CDR3 spans 14 amino acids. Germline CDR1 reads SGHDT; CDR2 reads YYEEEE. CDR3 sequence: CASSRGLAGETQYF. As DNA, the CDR3 is TGTGCCAGCAGCAGGGGACTAGCGGGAGAGACCCAGTACTTC.

V and J are TRBV6-1 and TRBJ1-5; no clear D gene. V was cut by 2 bases and J by 5 bases, with 7 bases left in between. The CDR3 totals 13 residues. Germline values: CDR1 MNHNS, CDR2 SASEGT. CDR3 sequence (DNA): TGTGCCAGCAGTGAAAATCGGGATCAGCCCCAGCATTTT. It translates to CASSENRDQPQHF.

The V call is TRBV6-5, the J call TRBJ2-5; TRBD1 matches 10 bases. This CDR3 has 14 amino acids. J gave up 11 bases and V 6 bases, and 12 bases lay outside the gene matches. Germline assignment: CDR1 MNHEY and CDR2 SVGAGI. DNA of the CDR3: TGTGCCAGCAGCACGGGACAGGGGCTGTGGGAGCAGTACTTC. The encoded protein is CASSTGQGLWEQYF.

The chain uses TRBV10-3 and TRBJ2-5; 7 bases match TRBD2. The V gene end was trimmed by 6 bases and the J gene end by 2 bases; junction bases not matched to a gene: 3. CDR1 ENHRY and CDR2 SYGVKD come from the germline V gene. The CDR3 sequence is 13 residues long. The chain's CDR3 is CAISLGRQETQYF. The CDR3 DNA sequence: TGTGCCATCAGCCTCGGGAGGCAAGAGACCCAGTACTTC.

The chain employs TRBV4-1 and TRBJ2-2; TRBD2 might be the D (5 bases). Trimming cost V 0 bases and J 1 base, with 9 bases left between them. The CDR3 sequence is 16 residues long. CDR1 is MGHRA and CDR2 is YSYEKL in the germline V gene. CDR3 DNA sequence: TGCGCCAGCAGCCAAGACCCGGCGGGGAACACCGGGGAGCTGTTTTTT. It codes for CASSQDPAGNTGELFF.

Concerning this clone itself: A read error may produce the germline difference seen at one junction end. This same CDR3 is encoded by further DNA sequences in the sample. The chain has TRBV11-3 and TRBJ2-5; D call uncertain. The CDR3 runs to 12 residues. Germline V gene sequence: CDR1 SGHNT, CDR2 YENEEA. CDR3 sequence: CASSLDTGTQYF. DNA for the CDR3: TGTGCCAGTAGCTTAGATACCGGGACCCAGTACTTC.

This clone was counted once. The gene calls are TRBV6-5 and TRBJ2-7; perhaps TRBD2 as D (6 bases). The V end lost 6 bases, the J end lost 3 bases, and 9 bases lay between the germline ends. The CDR3 covers 12 residues. Per germline, CDR1 MNHEY and CDR2 SVGAGI. CDR3 in DNA: TGTGCCAGCAGCCGCGGGGACTACGAGCAGTACTTC. Its protein is CASSRGDYEQYF.

This clone was detected once. CDR3 sequence reads: CASSSVPPPPVYEQYF. CDR3 DNA sequence: TGTGCCAGCAGTTCCGTTCCCCCCCCGCCGGTCTACGAGCAGTACTTC. The rearrangement uses TRBV27 and TRBJ2-7, with D hard to call. The CDR3 spans 16 residues. V lost 4 bases, J lost 3 bases, and 19 bases lay in between. Germline V lookup: CDR1 MNHEY, CDR2 SMNVEV (reference sequence).